The 16 T cell receptor beta chains presented below share a single source sample, sequenced in a study of T cells after somatic rescue of genetic block. Sequencing was performed with immunoSEQ multiplex PCR; in TCRdb, only in-frame clones are kept and a portion is missing. This sample has roughly 70,000 clones; 92% occur once, and the top ten carry approximately 3%. The sample comprised peripheral blood mononuclear cells (PBMCs). These receptors were obtained from a man between 35 and 55 years old.

V gene TRBV29-1 combines with J gene TRBJ1-2, with TRBD1 matching 7 bases. This CDR3 has 11 amino acids. V was pared by 4 bases and J by 4 bases, with 0 bases of the junction left unmatched. Germline CDR1 and CDR2: SQVTM and ANQGSEA. This CDR3 reads CSVAGGYGYTF. The CDR3 bases are TGCAGCGTTGCAGGGGGCTATGGCTACACCTTC.

CDR3 protein: CASSLLAREDYEQYF. In nucleotides, the CDR3 is TGCGCCAGCAGCTTACTAGCGCGGGAGGACTACGAGCAGTACTTC. The chain joins TRBV5-1 to TRBJ2-7; 8 nucleotides line up with TRBD2. CDR3 size: 15 residues. V was clipped by 2 bases and J by 3 bases; unmatched bases: 7. Germline CDR1 reads SGHRS; CDR2 reads YFSETQ.

The chain is built from TRBV5-5 and TRBJ2-4, with D unclear. The germline V gene has CDR1 SGHKS and CDR2 YYEKEE (reference sequence). This CDR3 has 19 residues. The ends were cut back, 4 bases at V and 0 bases at J, with 23 bases in the middle. DNA for the CDR3: TGTGCCAGCAGCGCCGGTAGGGAAAGGAGCCTTCTAGCCAAAAACATTCAGTACTTC. Translation gives CASSAGRERSLLAKNIQYF. Full variable domain (outside the CDR3, taken from reference TRBV5-5 and TRBJ2-4): DAGVTQSPTHLIKTRGQQVTLRCSPISGHKSVSWYQQVLGQGPQFIFQYYEKEERGRGNFPDRFSARQFPNYSSELNVNALLLGDSALYLCASSAGRERSLLAKNIQYFGAGTRLSVL.

The chain carries TRBV2 and TRBJ2-3, with a weak D call TRBD2 (5 bases). The germline V and J ends were trimmed by 6 bases and 7 bases, with 20 bases remaining between them. The germline CDR1 and CDR2 sequences are SNHLY and FYNNEI. The CDR3 has 15 amino acids. The CDR3 DNA sequence: TGTGCCAGCAGCTCCGGGCCCCCGACGGGGAATACGCAGTATTTT. Translated, it gives CASSSGPPTGNTQYF. The entire variable domain, with the rest obtained from reference TRBV2 and TRBJ2-3, is as follows: EPEVTQTPSHQVTQMGQEVILRCVPISNHLYFYWYRQILGQKVEFLVSFYNNEISEKSEIFDDQFSVERPDGSNFTLKIRSTKLEDSAMYFCASSSGPPTGNTQYFGPGTRLTVL.

This rearrangement joins TRBV13 to TRBJ2-3; 8 bases map to TRBD2. In germline, CDR1 is PRHDT, CDR2 FYEKMQ (reference sequence). The length of the CDR3 is 14 residues. V dropped 5 bases and J dropped 1; count of bases not matched to a gene: 2. The CDR3 reads CASSRSGGTDTQYF. CDR3 in DNA: TGTGCCAGCAGCCGTAGCGGGGGCACAGATACGCAGTATTTT. The full variable domain, rest sourced from reference TRBV13 and TRBJ2-3, is AAGVIQSPRHLIKEKRETATLKCYPIPRHDTVYWYQQGPGQDPQFLISFYEKMQSDKGSIPDRFSAQQFSDYHSELNMSSLELGDSALYFCASSRSGGTDTQYFGPGTRLTVL.

This chain connects TRBV30 to TRBJ2-1; 8 bases match TRBD2. Trimming removed 3 bases from V and 1 base from J; junction bases left unmatched: 20. CDR3 length: 20 amino acids. The V gene's germline CDR1 is GTSNPN and CDR2 SVGIG (reference sequence). In DNA, the CDR3 is TGTGCCTGGAGCCCCATAGGACTAGCTCTTAAATCAGGGTCCTACAATGAGCAGTTCTTC. Its protein is CAWSPIGLALKSGSYNEQFF.

The CDR3 loop is CASSPGSSYEQYF. DNA of the CDR3: TGTGCCAGTAGCCCGGGAAGCTCCTACGAGCAGTACTTC. This sequence joins TRBV19 and TRBJ2-7; the D gene is possibly TRBD2 (5 bases). Trimming removed 6 bases from V and 0 bases from J, with 9 bases in between. The CDR3 sequence is 13 residues long. Germline V gene sequence: CDR1 LNHDA, CDR2 SQIVND (reference sequence).

This clone has a single count. The rearrangement uses TRBV7-9 and TRBJ2-5; 7 nucleotides align to TRBD2. Trimming removed 1 base from V and 0 bases from J; junction bases left unmatched: 5. In germline, CDR1 is SEHNR, CDR2 FQNEAQ (reference sequence). CDR3 length equals 16 residues. CDR3 sequence: CASSLGRGTYQETQYF. The CDR3 DNA reads TGTGCCAGCAGCTTAGGGCGGGGGACCTACCAAGAGACCCAGTACTTC.

The chain recombines TRBV5-4 with TRBJ2-2; 9 nucleotides agree with TRBD1. CDR1 is SGHNT, CDR2 YYREEE, per germline (reference sequence). Trimming at V came to 4 bases and at J to 0 bases, leaving 4 bases not matched to a gene. There are 16 residues in the CDR3. The CDR3 DNA sequence: TGTGCCAGCAGCACCGGGACAGGGACGAACACCGGGGAGCTGTTTTTT. Encoded protein: CASSTGTGTNTGELFF.

This clone was seen only once. V usage is TRBV7-2 and J usage is TRBJ2-2; D uncertain. CDR1 is SGHTA and CDR2 is FQGNSA in the germline V gene. This CDR3 spans 12 amino acids. Trimming shortened V by 5 bases and J by 6 bases, and 7 bases separated the two germline ends. Written as DNA, the CDR3 is TGTGCCAGCAGCCAGACCCCCGGGGAGCTGTTTTTT. This codes for CASSQTPGELFF.

The chain has TRBV6-5 and TRBJ1-5, with 8 nucleotides matching TRBD1. The CDR3 sequence is 15 residues long. Trimming took 8 bases from V and 1 from J; bases not matched to a gene: 7. Per germline, CDR1 MNHEY and CDR2 SVGAGI. The CDR3 spells CASRRYRGSNQPQHF. For the CDR3, the DNA is TGTGCCAGCCGACGATACAGGGGGAGCAATCAGCCCCAGCATTTT.

V usage is TRBV19 and J usage is TRBJ2-2; 7 bases align to TRBD1. The CDR3 runs 17 residues. V lost 3 bases, J lost 0 bases, and 7 bases stayed unmatched. The V gene's germline CDR1 is LNHDA and CDR2 SQIVND (reference sequence). CDR3 sequence (DNA): TGTGCCAGTAGTATCCTTCTGGGACAGCCGAACACCGGGGAGCTGTTTTTT. Translation: CASSILLGQPNTGELFF.

The gene calls are TRBV2 and TRBJ1-5; D is possibly TRBD1 (5 bases). Germline CDR1 is SNHLY and CDR2 is FYNNEI. The CDR3 totals 14 residues. V lost 3 bases and J lost 9, with 15 bases in between. The CDR3 DNA is TGTGCCAGCAGTGACCGGGACCCCAGACGGCCCCAGCATTTT. Its translation is CASSDRDPRRPQHF. Full variable domain (outside the CDR3, taken from reference TRBV2 and TRBJ1-5): EPEVTQTPSHQVTQMGQEVILRCVPISNHLYFYWYRQILGQKVEFLVSFYNNEISEKSEIFDDQFSVERPDGSNFTLKIRSTKLEDSAMYFCASSDRDPRRPQHFGDGTRLSIL.

The chain links TRBV7-2 to TRBJ2-5, with D maybe TRBD2 (5 bases). The CDR3 contains 13 residues. CDR1 and CDR2 (germline): SGHTA, FQGNSA. V gave up 2 bases and J gave up 6 bases, with 10 bases separating them. The CDR3 is CASSLPTGKTQYF. CDR3 DNA: TGTGCCAGCAGCTTACCCACCGGGAAGACCCAGTACTTC. Variable domain in full (rest from reference TRBV7-2 and TRBJ2-5): GAGVSQSPSNKVTEKGKDVELRCDPISGHTALYWYRQSLGQGLEFLIYFQGNSAPDKSGLPSDRFSAERTGGSVSTLTIQRTQQEDSAVYLCASSLPTGKTQYFGPGTRLLVL.

This clone appeared once. V is TRBV4-2 and J is TRBJ2-1; TRBD2 aligns across 7 bases. The CDR3 is 16 amino acids. The J segment lost 2 bases and the V segment lost 2 bases, leaving 6 bases of the junction unmatched. The germline CDR1 and CDR2 sequences are LGHNA and YNFKEQ. CDR3 in amino acids: CASSQNGRMTYNEQFF. For the CDR3, the DNA is TGTGCCAGCAGCCAAAACGGGAGGATGACCTACAATGAGCAGTTCTTC.

The chain uses TRBV27 and TRBJ2-2; possible D gene TRBD2, 7 bases. The CDR3 length is 16 residues. Germline values: CDR1 MNHEY, CDR2 SMNVEV (reference sequence). Trimming removed 6 bases from V and 6 bases from J, with 20 bases in between. The chain's CDR3 is CASSHMWGGDPGELFF. The CDR3 DNA reads as TGTGCCAGCAGCCATATGTGGGGGGGCGATCCCGGGGAGCTGTTTTTT.